This TCR beta chain derives from a study of CD8 T cells in Susac syndrome. Controls matched for age and sex were healthy donors. V was pared by 1 base and J by 8 bases, with 8 bases between. The CDR3 has 11 residues. Germline CDR1 and CDR2: SQVTM and ANQGSEA. Random hexamers were used to reverse transcribe the RNA input (0.5 to 1 ug). The authors amplified TCR beta CDR3 across 54 Vbeta and 13 Jbeta using immunoSEQ multiplex PCR. TCRdb re-called the immunoSEQ multiplex PCR reads with MiXCR, one entry per CDR3 protein. This table holds just under 150,000 distinct CDR3 sequences, around 94% found once. Sequenced: CD4+ T cells from PBMCs. The sequence derives from a human donor in good health. The rearrangement uses TRBV29-1 and TRBJ1-2; the D gene is possibly TRBD1 (5 bases). This CDR3 is CSVEAGGGYTF. CDR3 coding DNA: TGCAGCGTTGAAGCTGGGGGGGGCTACACCTTC.